The entry below gives a single T cell receptor beta chain sequence along with its context. Its specific antigen is unknown. One junction end disagrees with the germline gene, perhaps due to a read error. This specimen comes from a study of breast tumors, draining lymph nodes, adjacent tissues (dated by TCRdb to 2016 to 2018). Describing the broader study: Breast cancer patients provided tumor, adjacent nontumor tissue and axillary lymph nodes, and the study compared the TCR beta repertoires across these three sources. In human breast cancer, the study set out to assess how tumor, surrounding tissue and draining lymph node repertoires relate to one another and whether T cells might be exchanged between them. What the work shows at the level of the full study, not this receptor alone: Tumor T-cell repertoires showed less diversity than lymph node repertoires and more diversity than nontumor tissue repertoires, and tumor T-cell repertoires showed preferential V and J gene usage. In luminal-like breast cancer, tumor and nontumor tissue repertoires resembled each other significantly more than in basal-like breast cancer. Rather than being directly demonstrated, the conclusion that tumor T cells originate in lymph nodes was presented as consistent with a hypothesis. The data were considered consistent with the idea that most tumor T cells come from the lymph node and then expand in tumor tissue.

Taken from the germline V gene (reference sequence), the CDR1 and CDR2 loops are SGHKS and YYEKEE. The CDR3 runs 16 amino acids, cysteine and phenylalanine included. Left in the record is the CDR3 DNA by itself, 48 bases read in frame from the first base. The axillary draining lymph nodes of breast cancer patients were the source of the lymph node samples. Reads for this sample came from an Illumina HiSeq 2000. Multiplex PCR amplification was used to generate the TCR beta chain libraries. High-throughput sequencing was used to analyze the amplified TCR beta chain products. TCRdb reworked the public reads: Q25 trimming with fastp, MiXCR clone assembly, productive beta chains retained. Each CDR3 protein gets just one entry, which takes the most common genes and DNA from the rows behind it. The sample data list fewer than 200,000 distinct CDR3 sequences, and roughly a third of these were observed just once. Jointly, the top ten make up around 4% of the sample.

Sequences were obtained from axillary lymph node tissue. The rearranged segments are TRBV5-5 and TRBJ2-2, with 11 bases aligning to TRBD1. The TCR originated in a female donor with breast cancer. Some clones in this sample may be carry-over from other donors' samples. The CDR3 loop reads CASSLPGQGGHRGAVF. The bases are TGTGCCAGCAGCTTACCGGGACAGGGGGGGCACCGGGGAGCTGTTTTT.